Below, 30 T cell receptor beta chains from the same sample are listed, as sequenced in a study of T cell repertoires in cytomegalovirus infection. Their specific antigens are unknown. From the reads, TCRdb called clonotypes with MiXCR, one entry per CDR3 protein. The data contain under 350,000 distinct CDR3 sequences, less than 25% of them seen just once; the ten biggest clones take up about 20%. The starting material was cultured PBMCs, obtained from culture after CMV antigen stimulation. All receptors come from a human donor in good health (CMV status not recorded). Some clones in this sample may be carry-over from other donors' samples.

The V call is TRBV5-1, the J call TRBJ2-3, with a tentative D call TRBD2 (6 bases). The CDR3 runs 16 residues. The germline V gene encodes CDR1 SGHRS and CDR2 YFSETQ. V lost 1 base and J lost 1, with 13 bases in between. CDR3 bases: TGCGCCAGCAGCTTGCAGCCCGGCGGGGGCACAGATACGCAGTATTTT. Its translation: CASSLQPGGGTDTQYF.

V usage is TRBV19 and J usage is TRBJ1-1; tentatively, D is TRBD1 (5 bases). The CDR3 sequence is 12 residues long. The V and J ends lost 6 bases and 6 bases respectively, with 11 bases between them. CDR1 is LNHDA, CDR2 SQIVND, per germline (reference sequence). The CDR3 DNA is TGTGCCAGTAGGACACGGGGCGCTGAAGCTTTCTTT. The encoded protein is CASRTRGAEAFF.

CDR3 protein: CASSGPGTRGWEQYF. Written as DNA, the CDR3 is TGTGCCAGCAGCGGGCCCGGGACTAGAGGCTGGGAGCAGTACTTC. The rearrangement links TRBV7-6 to TRBJ2-7; 8 nucleotides match TRBD2. V dropped 5 bases and J dropped 7; count of bases not matched to a gene: 13. The CDR3 sequence is 15 residues long. Germline CDR1 and CDR2: SGHVS and FNYEAQ.

This clonotype showed up just a few times. The chain recombines TRBV7-4 with TRBJ2-3; TRBD2 might be the D (6 bases). Deletions cut 4 bases from V and 0 bases from J, with 8 bases between. The CDR3 is 14 residues long. Germline CDR1 is SGHVT and CDR2 is SQSDAQ. The DNA of the CDR3 is TGTGCCAGCAGCTGGGACTCTAGCACAGATACGCAGTATTTT. It codes for CASSWDSSTDTQYF.

The chain recombines TRBV4-3 with TRBJ1-2, with unresolved D. Trimming cost V 0 bases and J 4 bases, with 15 bases left between them. The CDR3 sequence is 16 residues long. Germline V gives CDR1 LGHNA, CDR2 YSLEER. CDR3 sequence reads: CASSQELGTPVYGYTF. The CDR3, as DNA: TGCGCCAGCAGCCAAGAATTAGGAACGCCAGTCTATGGCTACACCTTC.

The genes are TRBV7-9 and TRBJ1-2; D remains ambiguous. Trimming took off 5 bases at V and 0 bases at J, with 25 bases between the two ends. Germline loops: CDR1 SEHNR, CDR2 FQNEAQ (reference sequence). The CDR3 runs 19 residues. The CDR3 loop reads CASSLTPIKRGQTNYGYTF. CDR3 DNA: TGTGCCAGCAGCCTGACCCCCATAAAGAGAGGGCAAACTAACTATGGCTACACCTTC.

This clonotype was seen ten or more times. The chain couples TRBV12-5 to TRBJ2-1; maybe TRBD2 (6 bases). V was cut by 4 bases and J by 6 bases, with 13 bases left in between. The germline gives CDR1 LGHNT, CDR2 FRNRAP. There are 14 residues in the CDR3. For the CDR3, the DNA is TGTGCTAGTGGTTCGGGGGATGTAGGCAATGAGCAGTTCTTC. Translation gives CASGSGDVGNEQFF.

Many counts were recorded for this clonotype. DNA for the CDR3: TGTGCCAGCAGCCCAGGGGGCAATCTTGGGAATGAGCAGTTCTTC. Translating it yields CASSPGGNLGNEQFF. The chain uses TRBV11-3 and TRBJ2-1; TRBD1 matches at 8 bases. Germline V gene lookup returns CDR1 SGHNT and CDR2 YENEEA. V shed 5 bases, J shed 7 bases, and the junction held 10 bases outside the gene matches. This CDR3 spans 15 amino acids.

V is TRBV29-1 and J is TRBJ1-1; possible D gene TRBD1, 5 bases. The CDR3 has 13 amino acids. Germline assignment: CDR1 SQVTM and CDR2 ANQGSEA. Trimming cost V 6 bases and J 4 bases, with 15 bases left between them. In DNA form, the CDR3 reads TGCAGCGTGGAGGTCAGGGAAGGCACTGAAGCTTTCTTT. Residues: CSVEVREGTEAFF.

The table lists this clonotype with a few counts. The chain carries TRBV12-3 or TRBV12-4 and TRBJ1-5; no firm D call. Trimming stripped 1 base from V and 6 bases from J, with 7 bases between. The CDR3 contains 13 residues. CDR3 protein: CASSLEGRQPQHF. In DNA, the CDR3 is TGTGCCAGCAGTTTAGAGGGTCGTCAGCCCCAGCATTTT.

This clonotype was recorded a few times. The V and J genes are TRBV28 and TRBJ1-1; the D is unclear. Trimming shortened V by 5 bases and J by 1 base, and 5 bases separated the two germline ends. CDR3 length: 12 amino acids. CDR1 is MDHEN and CDR2 is SYDVKM in the germline V gene. The CDR3 reads CASSSANTEAFF. The CDR3 nucleotides are TGTGCCAGCAGTAGCGCGAACACTGAAGCTTTCTTT.

Concerning this clonotype: Compared with germline, one end of the junction differs, possibly owing to a read error. The chain combines TRBV12-3 or TRBV12-4 with TRBJ2-1; TRBD2 aligns across 10 bases. The CDR3 loop spans 14 amino acids. The CDR3 nucleotides are TGTGCCAGCAGTGTAGCGGGGGGAAAGGATGAGCAGTTCTTC. It codes for CASSVAGGKDEQFF.

The chain uses TRBV6-2 or TRBV6-3 and TRBJ2-5; D gene unclear. The CDR3 loop spans 14 amino acids. Germline V gene sequence: CDR1 MNHEY, CDR2 SVGEGT. The V end was cut by 2 bases, the J end by 9 bases, with 16 bases between. In DNA form, the CDR3 reads TGTGCCAGCAGTTACGGACCTCCGGTAGTGGCCCAGTACTTC. Amino acid sequence: CASSYGPPVVAQYF.

V and J are TRBV9 and TRBJ2-1, with 9 nucleotides matching TRBD2. This CDR3 region has 16 residues. Germline CDR1 and CDR2: SGDLS and YYNGEE. Unmatched junction bases numbered 9, after V lost 0 bases and J lost 8 bases. The CDR3 DNA reads TGTGCCAGCAGCGTAGGTAGCGGGAGTTGGGAGGATGAGCAGTTCTTC. This translates into CASSVGSGSWEDEQFF.

In its sample, this clonotype was seen a few times. This chain uses TRBV7-3 with TRBJ2-1; a possible D gene is TRBD2 (5 bases). Germline CDR1 is SGHTA and CDR2 is FQGTGA. The CDR3 loop spans 15 amino acids. V was cut by 0 bases and J by 7 bases, with 13 bases left in between. The DNA for the CDR3 is TGTGCCAGCAGCTTAACCAGCGGTCTGGAAAATGAGCAGTTCTTC. Protein: CASSLTSGLENEQFF.

This clonotype has a count of ten or more. V is TRBV6-2 or TRBV6-3 and J is TRBJ2-7; the match to TRBD2 covers 8 bases. Germline loops: CDR1 MNHEY, CDR2 SVGEGT. The ends lost 5 bases at V and 1 base at J; junction bases unmatched: 7. CDR3 length equals 15 residues. The CDR3 loop reads CASSEWSGSSYEQYV. As DNA, the CDR3 is TGTGCCAGCAGTGAATGGAGCGGGAGTTCCTACGAGCAGTACGTC.

This clonotype was counted between two and nine times. This chain connects TRBV11-2 to TRBJ2-3; 13 positions match TRBD2. V lost 5 bases to trimming and J lost 7 bases; unmatched junction nucleotides: 6. The CDR3 has 15 residues. CDR1 is SGHAT, CDR2 FQNNGV, per germline. The CDR3 DNA reads TGTGCCAGCAGCAGGACTAGCGGGAGTGGATATACGCAGTATTTT. This encodes CASSRTSGSGYTQYF.

V and J are TRBV5-4 and TRBJ2-5, with TRBD1 identical over 7 bases. V lost 5 bases, J lost 3 bases, and 7 bases stayed unmatched. The CDR3 extends over 14 amino acids. Germline V gene data show CDR1 as SGHNT and CDR2 as YYREEE (reference sequence). In nucleotides, the CDR3 is TGTGCCAGCAGGCGTGCCGGGACAGAAGAGACCCAGTACTTC. This codes for CASRRAGTEETQYF.

The V and J genes are TRBV20-1 and TRBJ2-1; D may be TRBD2 (6 bases). Trimming left V 7 bases short and J 3 bases short, with 10 bases between. The length of the CDR3 is 12 residues. Per the germline V gene, CDR1 is DFQATT and CDR2 is SNEGSKA (reference sequence). The CDR3 loop is CSVDYGYNEQFF. The CDR3 coding sequence is TGCAGTGTGGACTATGGCTACAATGAGCAGTTCTTC.

This clonotype came up a few times. The V and J genes are TRBV11-3 and TRBJ2-1, with 7 positions matching TRBD2. CDR3 length: 19 amino acids. With V trimmed by 0 bases and J by 0 bases, 11 bases remained unmatched. Germline lookup yields CDR1 SGHNT and CDR2 YENEEA. The CDR3: CASSLDPVAGLSSYNEQFF. In DNA, the CDR3 is TGTGCCAGCAGCTTAGATCCGGTCGCGGGACTAAGCTCCTACAATGAGCAGTTCTTC. Based on the CDR3 plus reference TRBV11-3 and TRBJ2-1, the full variable domain is EAGVVQSPRYKIIEKKQPVAFWCNPISGHNTLYWYLQNLGQGPELLIRYENEEAVDDSQLPKDRFSAERLKGVDSTLKIQPAELGDSAVYLCASSLDPVAGLSSYNEQFFGPGTRLTVL.

This clonotype was detected ten times or more. This rearrangement joins TRBV7-6 to TRBJ2-7; the match to TRBD2 covers 8 bases. CDR3 length: 17 residues. Germline V gives CDR1 SGHVS, CDR2 FNYEAQ. The V gene end was trimmed by 2 bases and the J gene end by 7 bases; junction bases not matched to a gene: 16. This CDR3 is CASSLSPTFREGREQYF. CDR3 sequence (DNA): TGTGCCAGCAGCTTATCTCCCACGTTTCGGGAGGGCCGTGAGCAGTACTTC.

This clonotype was picked up many times. J is TRBJ1-1 and V is TRBV19; 8 positions agree with TRBD1. The CDR3 is 15 residues long. Per germline, CDR1 LNHDA and CDR2 SQIVND (reference sequence). Trimming cost V 5 bases and J 0 bases; bases outside gene matches: 5. CDR3 region: CASSAYRGVNTEAFF. The DNA for the CDR3 is TGTGCCAGTAGTGCCTACAGGGGGGTGAACACTGAAGCTTTCTTT.

The rearrangement links TRBV11-2 to TRBJ2-5; D is unresolved. V lost 1 base to trimming and J lost 5 bases, with 8 bases between them. Per germline, CDR1 SGHAT and CDR2 FQNNGV. CDR3 size: 13 residues. The CDR3 bases are TGTGCCAGCAGCTTAGGGCCACGGGAGACCCAGTACTTC. Protein product: CASSLGPRETQYF. Full variable domain (rest looked up from reference TRBV11-2 and TRBJ2-5): EAGVAQSPRYKIIEKRQSVAFWCNPISGHATLYWYQQILGQGPKLLIQFQNNGVVDDSQLPKDRFSAERLKGVDSTLKIQPAKLEDSAVYLCASSLGPRETQYFGPGTRLLVL.

The chain has TRBV12-3 or TRBV12-4 and TRBJ1-1; perhaps TRBD1 as D (5 bases). This CDR3 contains 15 residues. Between the trimmed V and J ends, which lost 6 bases and 7 bases, there was a span of 21 bases. DNA of the CDR3: TGTGCCAGCAGCCCCTTATCAGGGAGGGTACTTGAAGCTTTCTTT. This sequence encodes CASSPLSGRVLEAFF.

The chain carries TRBV11-2 and TRBJ2-6, with a possible D match to TRBD2 (7 bases). The CDR3 runs 18 residues. The germline CDR1 and CDR2 sequences are SGHAT and FQNNGV. Trimming cost V 5 bases and J 3 bases, with 20 bases left between them. DNA of the CDR3: TGTGCCAGCAGCGCGGACAAGGGGGGGTTCAGTGGGGCCAACGTCCTGACTTTC. Translation gives CASSADKGGFSGANVLTF.

This clonotype came up a few times. V gene TRBV7-2 combines with J gene TRBJ2-5; no reliable D call. The length of the CDR3 is 14 residues. Trimming took 0 bases from V and 9 from J, leaving 14 bases between them. Germline CDR1 SGHTA, CDR2 FQGNSA. The CDR3 nucleotides are TGTGCCAGCAGCTTAGCCCGGGCCGGCGCGGCCCAGTACTTC. This codes for CASSLARAGAAQYF.

The CDR3 sequence: CASSALAAMGEQYV. The CDR3, as DNA: TGTGCCAGCAGCGCCCTAGCGGCGATGGGAGAGCAGTACGTC. The chain has TRBV11-2 and TRBJ2-7; 7 bases fit TRBD2. Trimming took 5 bases from V and 7 from J; bases not matched to a gene: 11. Germline CDR1 and CDR2: SGHAT and FQNNGV. The CDR3 length is 14 residues.

This clonotype was recorded a few times. The gene calls are TRBV20-1 and TRBJ2-7; possibly TRBD2 for D (6 bases). CDR1 is DFQATT and CDR2 is SNEGSKA in the germline V gene (reference sequence). This CDR3 has 13 residues. V lost 2 bases, J lost 3 bases, and 11 bases lay in between. CDR3 nucleotide sequence: TGCAGTGCTAGACTTATTAGCGGCTACGAGCAGTACGTC. As protein: CSARLISGYEQYV.

The rearrangement joins TRBV12-3 or TRBV12-4 to TRBJ2-1; 12 bases map to TRBD2. The J segment lost 10 bases and the V segment lost 7 bases, leaving 5 bases of the junction unmatched. The CDR3 is 13 residues long. The CDR3 DNA sequence: TGTGCCAGCACCCGACTAGCGGGAGACGAGCAGTTCTTC. Amino acid sequence: CASTRLAGDEQFF.

This clonotype was counted ten times or more. The rearrangement uses TRBV7-2 and TRBJ2-3; TRBD2 agrees at 8 bases. The length of the CDR3 is 15 residues. Looked up from germline, CDR1 is SGHTA and CDR2 is FQGNSA. V lost 4 bases and J lost 6; bases outside the gene matches: 9. For the CDR3, the DNA is TGTGCCAGCAGCTCGGGACTAGTCGGACTGGATACGCAGTATTTT. The encoded protein is CASSSGLVGLDTQYF.